Following are 17 T cell receptor beta chains from one sample sequenced in a study of shared clonotypes between healthy human individuals. CD45RO-negative, CCR7-positively selected cells formed the naive CD8 fraction, excluding terminally differentiated effector memory CD45RA+ cells. Repertoires were generated with immunoSEQ multiplex PCR, while TCRdb's copy carries only in-frame clones and drops some. This sample has 2 million to 2.5 million clones, with approximately 94% found just once. The sample consisted of naive CD8+ T cells from PBMCs. These receptor sequences come from a man aged 18 to 29 in good health. Some clones in this sample may be carry-over from other donors' samples.

V is TRBV2 and J is TRBJ2-2, with TRBD1 matching over 8 bases. From germline, CDR1 is SNHLY and CDR2 FYNNEI. The V gene end was trimmed by 6 bases and the J gene end by 0 bases; junction bases not matched to a gene: 6. CDR3 length: 16 residues. CDR3 protein: CASRAGQGSNTGELFF. The CDR3 DNA reads as TGTGCCAGCAGGGCCGGACAGGGCTCGAACACCGGGGAGCTGTTTTTT.

V usage is TRBV7-9 and J usage is TRBJ1-2; 7 bases align to TRBD1. CDR3 length: 11 residues. Germline CDR1 and CDR2: SEHNR and FQNEAQ (reference sequence). V lost 8 bases, J lost 10 bases, and 7 bases stayed unmatched. CDR3 bases: TGTGCCAGCTCTACAGGGGCAACCTACACCTTC. Its protein product is CASSTGATYTF.

This chain uses TRBV9 with TRBJ1-2; 9 nucleotides match TRBD1. Trimming at V came to 2 bases and at J to 3 bases, leaving 8 bases not matched to a gene. The length of the CDR3 is 16 residues. Germline CDR1 and CDR2: SGDLS and YYNGEE. CDR3 sequence (DNA): TGTGCCAGCAGCGTCCACAAGCGGACAGGGGACTATGGCTACACCTTC. As protein: CASSVHKRTGDYGYTF.

The gene calls are TRBV19 and TRBJ1-2; D might be TRBD1 (6 bases). Trimming took 2 bases from V and 8 from J, leaving 9 bases between them. From germline, CDR1 is LNHDA and CDR2 SQIVND (reference sequence). The CDR3 has 12 residues. CDR3 nucleotide sequence: TGTGCCAGTAGTATACGGGGGCAAGGCTACACCTTC. Amino acids: CASSIRGQGYTF.

The J gene is TRBJ2-7, the V gene TRBV4-1; D tentatively fits TRBD1 or TRBD2 (6 bases each). Trimming removed 2 bases at V and 7 bases at J, with 18 bases between. The CDR3 totals 15 residues. CDR1 and CDR2 from the germline V gene are MGHRA and YSYEKL. The CDR3 here is CASSQWGRDSAEQYF. CDR3 sequence (DNA): TGCGCCAGCAGCCAATGGGGGCGGGATTCTGCAGAGCAGTACTTC.

As concerns this clone: This same CDR3 is encoded by further DNA sequences in the sample. The rearrangement uses TRBV11-2 and TRBJ2-7; no reliable D call. This CDR3 contains 12 residues. The V and J ends lost 5 bases and 2 bases respectively, with 7 bases between them. In germline, CDR1 is SGHAT, CDR2 FQNNGV. In DNA form, the CDR3 reads TGTGCCAGCAGCCTAAACACCTACGAGCAGTACTTC. Translating gives CASSLNTYEQYF.

This clone occurred once. The same CDR3 can be traced to other DNA sequences in this sample. The rearrangement uses TRBV30 and TRBJ2-3, with D unresolved. Germline-derived CDR1 and CDR2 are GTSNPN and SVGIG (reference sequence). This CDR3 has 13 amino acids. Between the trimmed V and J ends, which lost 0 bases and 0 bases, there was a span of 4 bases. Here the CDR3 reads CAWSVASTDTQYF. The CDR3 DNA sequence: TGTGCCTGGAGTGTGGCTAGCACAGATACGCAGTATTTT.

This sequence joins TRBV7-2 and TRBJ2-5, with D possibly matching TRBD2 (5 bases). The CDR3 totals 11 residues. Germline CDR1 and CDR2: SGHTA and FQGNSA. Deletions cut 2 bases from V and 9 bases from J, with 7 bases between. CDR3 nucleotide sequence: TGTGCCAGCAGCTTAAAGGGAGCCCAGTACTTC. This sequence encodes CASSLKGAQYF.

This clone was detected a few times. This sequence joins TRBV13 and TRBJ2-1; either TRBD1 or TRBD2 may supply D (5 bases each). Germline-derived CDR1 and CDR2 are PRHDT and FYEKMQ (reference sequence). V shed 5 bases and J shed 5 bases, with 13 bases lying between them. The CDR3 sequence is 14 residues long. The CDR3 coding sequence is TGTGCCAGCAGCCCTGGGTGGGACCACAATGAGCAGTTCTTC. Its translation: CASSPGWDHNEQFF.

This sequence joins TRBV29-1 and TRBJ2-7, with TRBD2 identical over 9 bases. J lost 3 bases, V lost 4 bases, and 1 base had no gene match. This CDR3 region has 12 residues. The germline V gene has CDR1 SQVTM and CDR2 ANQGSEA. The DNA for the CDR3 is TGCAGCGTTGCACTAGCGGGCTACGAGCAGTACTTC. Its translation: CSVALAGYEQYF.

The V and J genes are TRBV4-3 and TRBJ1-3, with D perhaps TRBD1 (5 bases). The CDR3 loop spans 16 amino acids. Germline CDR1 reads LGHNA; CDR2 reads YSLEER. Deletions cut 0 bases from V and 0 bases from J, with 9 bases between. The CDR3 nucleotides are TGCGCCAGCAGCCAAGATTTCGGGGGCTCTGGAAACACCATATATTTT. Residues: CASSQDFGGSGNTIYF.

Remarks on this clone: The sample carries other DNA sequences with the same CDR3. The V call is TRBV27, the J call TRBJ1-2; 7 bases fit TRBD1. Trimming at V came to 6 bases and at J to 0 bases, leaving 4 bases not matched to a gene. Germline CDR1 reads MNHEY; CDR2 reads SMNVEV (reference sequence). There are 14 residues in the CDR3. The CDR3 is CASSPRGANYGYTF. In nucleotides, the CDR3 is TGTGCCAGCAGCCCCAGGGGGGCTAACTATGGCTACACCTTC.

As to this clone: Other nucleotide sequences from this sample produce the same CDR3. The chain joins TRBV5-6 to TRBJ1-1; TRBD1 might be the D (5 bases). Per germline, CDR1 SGHDT and CDR2 YYEEEE. V lost 0 bases, J lost 0 bases, and 6 bases lay in between. This CDR3 has 14 residues. In nucleotides, the CDR3 is TGTGCCAGCAGCTTGGGGGACCTGAACACTGAAGCTTTCTTT. Its protein product is CASSLGDLNTEAFF. The full variable domain, in which reference TRBV5-6 and TRBJ1-1 provide the parts outside the CDR3, is DAGVTQSPTHLIKTRGQQVTLRCSPKSGHDTVSWYQQALGQGPQFIFQYYEEEERQRGNFPDRFSGHQFPNYSSELNVNALLLGDSALYLCASSLGDLNTEAFFGQGTRLTVV.

This clone appeared once. J is TRBJ2-3 and V is TRBV4-1; 8 bases map to TRBD1. This CDR3 spans 18 amino acids. In germline, CDR1 is MGHRA, CDR2 YSYEKL. With V trimmed by 4 bases and J by 2 bases, 14 bases remained unmatched. This CDR3 is CASSLDGTGALITDTQYF. CDR3 nucleotide sequence: TGCGCCAGCAGCCTGGACGGGACAGGCGCTCTCATCACAGATACGCAGTATTTT.

This chain connects TRBV7-9 to TRBJ2-5, with D possibly matching TRBD1 (5 bases). The CDR3 totals 15 residues. V gave up 3 bases and J gave up 1 base, with 12 bases separating them. The germline V gene has CDR1 SEHNR and CDR2 FQNEAQ (reference sequence). CDR3 sequence: CASSFTGQSQETQYF. CDR3 bases: TGTGCCAGCAGCTTCACAGGACAAAGCCAAGAGACCCAGTACTTC.

This clone showed up just once. The CDR3 region is CASSEEKGANTEAFF. The DNA for the CDR3 is TGTGCCAGCAGCGAAGAGAAGGGGGCTAACACTGAAGCTTTCTTT. This chain joins TRBV7-9 and TRBJ1-1, with TRBD1 identical over 7 bases. The CDR3 loop spans 15 amino acids. Trimming removed 5 bases from V and 2 bases from J; junction bases left unmatched: 8. In germline, CDR1 is SEHNR, CDR2 FQNEAQ (reference sequence).

The rearrangement uses TRBV7-9 and TRBJ2-1, with D maybe TRBD2 (6 bases). V dropped 3 bases and J dropped 0 bases, with 12 bases sitting between them. Germline values: CDR1 SEHNR, CDR2 FQNEAQ (reference sequence). This CDR3 comprises 16 residues. CDR3 sequence (DNA): TGTGCCAGCAGCTTCCTCCCGGGGGACTCCTACAATGAGCAGTTCTTC. As protein: CASSFLPGDSYNEQFF. Full variable domain (remainder filled in from reference TRBV7-9 and TRBJ2-1): DTGVSQNPRHKITKRGQNVTFRCDPISEHNRLYWYRQTLGQGPEFLTYFQNEAQLEKSRLLSDRFSAERPKGSFSTLEIQRTEQGDSAMYLCASSFLPGDSYNEQFFGPGTRLTVL.